The present T cell receptor beta chain was sequenced within a study of control samples from healthy donors and cancer patients. Generated by immunoSEQ multiplex PCR, the TCRdb table keeps only in-frame clones and is missing some. The table lists 95,000 to 150,000 clones, roughly 91% of them singletons. As to this clone: This specimen includes other DNA sequences encoding the same CDR3.

The CDR3 has 17 residues. Trimming took 4 bases from V and 7 from J; bases not matched to a gene: 14. Germline CDR1 is MGHRA and CDR2 is YSYEKL. This chain uses TRBV4-1 with TRBJ2-1; the match to TRBD2 covers 9 bases. The source material was blood. The receptor was isolated from a man between 40 and 49 years old in good health. CDR3 sequence: CASSLVGGRGGGNEQFF. CDR3 sequence (DNA): TGCGCCAGCAGCCTTGTCGGCGGGCGGGGGGGAGGAAATGAGCAGTTCTTC.